This T cell receptor (beta chain) was documented in a study of spatial heterogeneity in lung cancer (dated by TCRdb to about 2019). At the level of the whole study: More beta-chain than alpha-chain transcripts were consistently detected, likely reflecting higher beta-chain transcript abundance. In the raw uncorrected reads, each unique combination of TCR and UMI appeared on average more than ten times. Both alpha and beta chains were TCR-sequenced in hundreds of tumor regions, roughly 70 matched nontumor lung samples and around 50 PBMC samples obtained at surgery. TCR repertoire features were related to nonsynonymous mutation counts determined by whole-exome sequencing of tumor tissue. In non-small cell lung cancer, the study quantitatively compared TCR alpha and beta repertoires across several tumor regions, matched nontumor lung, and blood. Here is what the overall study found, with its caveats: Ubiquitous expanded tumor TCRs were found in blood more often at tumor resection than at routine follow-up. Confirming at a functional level the hypothesis that regional TCRs recognize regional mutations was considered to require additional single-cell paired TCR alpha and beta sequencing.

At least ten counts were recorded for this clonotype. Its antigen is still unknown. It has no much larger one-base neighbor in the sample; base qualities were not kept. Little can be read into the size of this beta chain, an off-target read in a library designed for alpha chains. The library came from 5' RACE. The data were produced on a NextSeq 500. To allow correction of PCR and sequencing errors, the TCR library protocol tagged every TCR cDNA molecule with a unique molecular identifier. The study's processing was this. TCR identification, UMI-based error correction and CDR3 extraction were performed with Decombinator tools. Expanded TCRs were defined as those above a frequency of 2 per 1,000, corresponding to the top 1% of the tumor frequency distribution. Each repertoire was subsampled 100 times to 5,000 TCRs, after which Renyi diversity was computed with the R vegan package. CDR3 similarity networks were built from amino acid triplet string-kernel similarity, with CDR3s being connected when pairwise similarity was above 0.82. TCRdb reran the public reads through fastp at Q25 and MiXCR, keeping productive beta chains. When rows share a CDR3 protein, they turn into one entry using the most common DNA and genes. TCRdb assigned the V and J calls; the authors' analysis was not used. This sample lists about 13,000 distinct CDR3 sequences; roughly 3.9% were detected once. The ten largest clones capture 40% to 55% of the sample.

The intended sense of this specimen's time point label: sample taken at primary tumor resection. Without any cell sorting, TCR sequencing was performed on whole RNA extracted either from tumor and nontumor lung tissue or from cryopreserved PBMC samples. Donors were under 95 patients with early-stage, untreated non-small cell lung cancer from the lung TRACERx cohort. Patients were selected for TCR sequencing only if sufficient RNA was available from at least two tumor regions. V loses 5 bases, J loses 2 bases, and the germline ends lie 10 bases apart. CDR1 and CDR2, looked up from the germline V gene, are MNHEY and SVGEGT. Counted from cysteine to phenylalanine, this CDR3 has 14 amino acids. Only CDR3 DNA remains: 42 bases, in frame from the first base.

The sample here was PBMCs, taken at surgery. The source is a male donor with early-stage non-small cell lung cancer. This chain joins TRBV6-2 or TRBV6-3 to TRBJ2-1, with the D segment identity uncertain. At the DNA level, the sequence is TGTGCCAGCAGTAAAGACCCGACCTACAATGAGCAGTTCTTC. Its translation is CASSKDPTYNEQFF.